This T cell receptor beta chain was recovered during a study of spatial heterogeneity in lung cancer. Study summary: Samples were obtained from about 75 donors, all untreated early-stage non-small cell lung cancer patients. PBMC samples from follow-up, where available, were sequenced a median of around 22 months after resection. Fewer alpha-chain than beta-chain sequences were consistently detected.

The time point was: blood at routine non-recurrence follow-up after resection. Frozen PBMC, nontumor lung or tumor provided whole RNA, which was sequenced unsorted. Looked up from germline, CDR1 is SGHRS and CDR2 is YFSETQ. This CDR3 is 14 amino acids long. With 2 bases removed from V and 7 bases from J, the gap between germline ends came to 15 bases. TCRdb analysed the 5' RACE reads with MiXCR anew, one entry per CDR3 protein. The table records approximately 110,000 distinct CDR3 sequences, 10% to 13% of them present only once. The material sequenced was PBMCs, taken at follow-up. The rearrangement uses TRBV5-1 and TRBJ1-1; D unresolved. The receptor comes from a female donor with early-stage non-small cell lung cancer. The CDR3 loop is CASSFKGRESEAFF. CDR3 DNA sequence: TGCGCCAGCAGCTTCAAAGGGAGGGAGAGTGAAGCTTTCTTT. Full variable domain (missing parts from reference TRBV5-1 and TRBJ1-1): KAGVTQTPRYLIKTRGQQVTLSCSPISGHRSVSWYQQTPGQGLQFLFEYFSETQRNKGNFPGRFSGRQFSNSRSEMNVSTLELGDSALYLCASSFKGRESEAFFGQGTRLTVV.